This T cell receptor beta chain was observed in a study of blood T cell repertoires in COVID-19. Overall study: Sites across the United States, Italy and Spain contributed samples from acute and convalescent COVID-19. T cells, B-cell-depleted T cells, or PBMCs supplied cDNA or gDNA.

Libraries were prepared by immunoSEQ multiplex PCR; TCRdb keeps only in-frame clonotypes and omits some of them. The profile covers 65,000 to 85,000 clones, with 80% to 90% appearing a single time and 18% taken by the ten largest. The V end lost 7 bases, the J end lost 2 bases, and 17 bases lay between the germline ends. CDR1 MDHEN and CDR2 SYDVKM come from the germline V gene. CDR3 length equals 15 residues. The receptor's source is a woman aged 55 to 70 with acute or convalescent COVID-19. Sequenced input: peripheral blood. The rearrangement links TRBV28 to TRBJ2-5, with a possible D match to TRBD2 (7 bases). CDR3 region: CASKSGGQIQETQYF. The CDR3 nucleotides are TGTGCCAGCAAATCGGGAGGACAGATACAAGAGACCCAGTACTTC.